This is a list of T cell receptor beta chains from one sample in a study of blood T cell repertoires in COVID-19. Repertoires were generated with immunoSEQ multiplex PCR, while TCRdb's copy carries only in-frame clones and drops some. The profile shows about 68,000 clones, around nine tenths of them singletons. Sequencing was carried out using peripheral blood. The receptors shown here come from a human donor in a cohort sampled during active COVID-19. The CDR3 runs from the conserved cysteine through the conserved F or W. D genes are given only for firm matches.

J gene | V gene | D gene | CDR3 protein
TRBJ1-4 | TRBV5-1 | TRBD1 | CASSLGGTGDEKLFF
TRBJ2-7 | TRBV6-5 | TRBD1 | CASSLQGRADEQYF
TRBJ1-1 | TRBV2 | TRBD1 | CASDSGDRGPEAFF
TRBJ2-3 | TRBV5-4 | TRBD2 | CASRTHSGASTDTQYF
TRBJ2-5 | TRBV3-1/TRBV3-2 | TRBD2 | CASRTPGLGGTQYF
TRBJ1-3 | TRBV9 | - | CASSPNSGNTIYF
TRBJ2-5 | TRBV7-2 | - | CASSSAVRGTQYF
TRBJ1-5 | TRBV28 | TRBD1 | CASSKRQGHNQPQHF
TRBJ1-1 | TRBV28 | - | CASSLEGLGVSEAFF
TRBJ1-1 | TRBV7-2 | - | CASSLGREAFF
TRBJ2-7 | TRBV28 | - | CASSLGLPGDQIYEQYF
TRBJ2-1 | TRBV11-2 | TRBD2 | CASSLDPRWTSGSGEQFF
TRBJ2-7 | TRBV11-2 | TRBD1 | CASSQGDRRTYEQYF
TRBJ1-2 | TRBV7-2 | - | CASSLGQVGYGYTF
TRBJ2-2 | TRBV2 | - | CASSVKGLNTGELFF
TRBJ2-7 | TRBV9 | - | CASSVGRSSYEQYF
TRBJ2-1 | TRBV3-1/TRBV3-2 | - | CASSWRTLSYNEQFF
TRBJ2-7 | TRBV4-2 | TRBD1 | CASSQDPVGPGTGSYEQYF
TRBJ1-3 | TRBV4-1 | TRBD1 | CASSPHPEGASGNTIYF
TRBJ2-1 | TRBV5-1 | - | CASSGADSYNEQFF
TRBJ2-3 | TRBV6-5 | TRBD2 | CASRPGLSTDTQYF
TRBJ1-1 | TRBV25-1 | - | CASSDREQLRENTEAFF
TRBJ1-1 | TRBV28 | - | CASSSIDRVNTEAFF